A selection of T cell receptor beta chains follows, all from one sample in a study of regulatory T cells in long-lasting Graves disease. Each CDR3 protein is one row after TCRdb ran MiXCR on the multiplex PCR reads. The data show about 660,000 distinct CDR3 sequences, roughly 30% seen once. The sample in question was peripheral blood mononuclear cells (PBMCs), obtained when the disease was refractory, from a patient treated with antithyroid drugs. The receptors derive from a female donor with Graves disease. Each CDR3 is given without its conserved first and last residue. D genes are given only for firm matches.

D gene,V gene,CDR3 protein
TRBD1,TRBV2,ASSEDRGRPGANVLT
TRBD2,TRBV28,ASSPPGTSGLSTDTQY
-,TRBV29-1,SVEGTGKGRYT
-,TRBV6-1,ASSPPPRAHLKETQY
-,TRBV29-1,SPPVKEQY
TRBD1,TRBV20-1,SASGTVRNTEAF
-,TRBV3-1,ASTPLRGGTEAF
-,TRBV15,ATSRSVGLPQEKLF
TRBD1,TRBV13,ASSANRGKQY
TRBD2,TRBV7-3,ASSLEGTSGMNTGELF
-,TRBV19,ASSTLGGRNTEAF
TRBD1,TRBV12-3/TRBV12-4,ASSHSGQGNHEQY
-,TRBV19,ASSIAWTAMNTVAF
-,TRBV2,ASSEYRRGTGANVLT
TRBD1,TRBV19,ASSIGGQGNQPQH
TRBD1,TRBV25-1,ASSESGGAGGNTIY
-,TRBV28,ASKAGGEKLF
-,TRBV6-1,ASRRGLLDGYT
TRBD2,TRBV28,ASIQTAGGPEQY
-,TRBV6-1,ASTGSRTGELF
TRBD2,TRBV10-3,AISGLAGNTGELF
-,TRBV28,ASSYLKNTGELF
TRBD1,TRBV20-1,SARVWDRGQGETQY
-,TRBV11-2,ASSLGFRANYGYT
-,TRBV2,ASSVGQGGEQY
TRBD1,TRBV12-3/TRBV12-4,AISLIQGQPRH
-,TRBV11-2,ASSLAPRTNTEAF